The sequence of this T cell receptor (beta chain) was determined in a study of shared clonotypes between healthy human individuals (dated by TCRdb to 2019 to 2021). With regard to the full study: The cohort comprised two women and a few men aged 18 to 49 years. For each donor, CD4 naive and CD4 memory were each given three plates, CD8 naive was given two plates, and CD8 memory was given one plate. To estimate repertoire size and how much clonotypes are shared between individuals, the study performed deep sequencing of blood TCR repertoires from a handful of healthy adults. Different laboratories and diverse techniques were used to prepare libraries and sequence TCR repertoires, to increase sequencing depth and limit assay-specific biases. Between about 0.85 and 9.5 billion PBMCs per donor were obtained by leukapheresis. Paper-wide results and their limitations: Naive subsets generally had larger estimated clonotype richness than memory subsets did. Approximately 4.8% of naive CD4, roughly 3.5% of naive CD8, 2% to 2.5% of memory CD4, and about 0.4% of memory CD8 clonotypes were shared across several donors. Because the study included a small number of donors, the genetic and exposure-history diversity represented was limited. Pairwise subsampling led to the expectation that sequencing depth would affect the degree of clonotype sharing among donors. Compared with non-shared clonotypes, clonotypes shared by all four sorted-subset donors had higher generation probabilities. Sampling was restricted to blood, and TCR repertoires in tissue are likely to differ from TCR repertoires in blood. Incomplete sequencing was indicated by rarefaction of sorted-subset datasets, despite the large sequencing depth.

The donors were healthy, HIV-negative adults with no recently reported acute infections or vaccinations. Every donor was a Caucasian adult living in Nashville, Tennessee, USA. CD4+ T cells were enriched by magnetic negative selection, after which naive cells were positively selected on CD45RA and the negative fraction was taken as the memory subset. Blood was collected by leukapheresis, and PBMCs were isolated by Ficoll-Histopaque density gradient centrifugation and then cryopreserved in liquid nitrogen vapor phase. Analytical flow cytometry was used to check the purity and quantity of each magnetically sorted T cell population. Each sorted fraction had its genomic DNA isolated and then quantified by UV absorbance on a Nanodrop 2000c. Using the deep immunoSEQ assay, TCR CDR3 regions were amplified from genomic DNA by multiplex PCR. Extracted genomic DNA from each cell subset was spread evenly across all wells of several immunoSEQ 96-well plates, with each plate serving as a replicate. For sorted subsets, 200 to 250 ng of genomic DNA, equivalent to about 30,000 T cell genomes, went into each replicate PCR. Purified libraries were quantified with a Qubit 3.0 fluorometer, sized on a Bioanalyzer 2100, and re-quantified with the KAPA Library Quantification kit. Every immunoSEQ 96-well plate was sequenced on a separate single-read 150-cycle Illumina NextSeq 550 flow cell. The study's own analysis went as follows. Because only junctional sequences without quality scores were contained in the immunoSEQ output, filtering matching that applied to full-length reads could not be performed. To assign V/J genes and CDR3, sequences were annotated against IMGT germline references using PyIR, a Python wrapper for IgBLAST v1.9. Reads with weak V/J assignments (E-value above 1e-6), missing CDR3, stop codons, out-of-frame junctions, or ambiguous translated residues were removed. V3J clonotypes were defined by identical inferred V gene, J gene, and CDR3 amino acid sequence. Percentage overlap between repertoires was computed as shared unique clonotypes divided by the size of the smaller repertoire. RTK rarefaction, the Chao1 estimator, and Recon v2.1 estimates of unobserved clonotypes were used to assess repertoire richness. OLGA was used to compute generation probabilities for all TCRbeta clonotypes that the gDNA method yielded from a handful of donors. Not all clones reach the TCRdb copy of this immuneACCESS table, which keeps in-frame sequences only. Checked studies attribute under half of the gap to unresolved V genes and leave the rest unexplained. V, J and clone size are those of that table, while D and trimming were read from the DNA. The sample table lists about 2.5 million clones, about nine tenths of them with a count of one. The ten most abundant clones make up about 0.36% of the sample.

Turning to this clone: Its specific antigen is unknown. No per-base quality is available; no much larger clone lies one base away.

Source material: naive CD4+ T cells from PBMCs. The cell subset or site label here, explained by the study, means: CD45RA+ positively selected. This TCR was sampled from a man younger than 30 in good health. Some clones in this sample may be carry-over from other donors' samples.

For the CDR3, the sequence is CASSVSNGWGGSGQETQYF. The nucleotide sequence is given as TGTGCCAGCAGCGTATCCAACGGGTGGGGCGGGAGTGGACAAGAGACCCAGTACTTC. The rearrangement combines TRBV9 with TRBJ2-5, with 7 bases in between that match TRBD2. Trimming removed 1 base from V and 2 bases from J; the gene matches leave 17 bases unexplained. Its CDR3 holds 19 amino acids, cysteine through phenylalanine. Only the CDR3 portion is preserved as DNA: 57 bases, with reading frame beginning at the first base. In the germline V gene, CDR1 corresponds to SGDLS and CDR2 to YYNGEE.